This T cell receptor (beta chain) is from a study of T cell responses to AZD1222 COVID-19 vaccine. Findings and limits, study-wide: Two AZD1222 doses significantly raised spike-specific TCR breadth and depth over controls. Baseline serostatus was positive in only a handful of AZD1222 recipients. Donors skewed white British and female; clonal diversity was possibly underestimated.

Points on this clone: The antigen is not known.

Some clones are missing from TCRdb's copy, which holds only in-frame ones; the method was immunoSEQ multiplex PCR. The sample has tens of thousands of clones; around 91% are singletons. V was trimmed by 4 bases and J by 0 bases, leaving 13 bases between them. The CDR3 is made up of 15 amino acids. Germline V gives CDR1 SGHNT, CDR2 YYREEE (reference sequence). This sequence joins TRBV5-4 and TRBJ2-5; TRBD2 might be the D (5 bases). The receptor was isolated from an adult in good health. The source was peripheral blood, collected on day 0 of AZD1222 vaccination. In nucleotides, the CDR3 is TGTGCCAGCAGCCCCGAGGGCGGTTACCAAGAGACCCAGTACTTC. It codes for CASSPEGGYQETQYF.